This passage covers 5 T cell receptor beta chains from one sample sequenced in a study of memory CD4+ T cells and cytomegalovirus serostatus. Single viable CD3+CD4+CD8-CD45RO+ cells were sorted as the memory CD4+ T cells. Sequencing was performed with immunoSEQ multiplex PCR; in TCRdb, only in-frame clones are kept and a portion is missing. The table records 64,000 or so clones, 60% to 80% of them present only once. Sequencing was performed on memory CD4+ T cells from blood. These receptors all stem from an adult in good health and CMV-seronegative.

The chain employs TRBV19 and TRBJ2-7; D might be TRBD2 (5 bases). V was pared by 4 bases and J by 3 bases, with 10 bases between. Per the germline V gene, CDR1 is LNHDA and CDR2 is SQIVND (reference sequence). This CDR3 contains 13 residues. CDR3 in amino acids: CASSSLADYEQYF. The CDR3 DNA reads TGTGCCAGTAGTAGCCTAGCAGACTACGAGCAGTACTTC.

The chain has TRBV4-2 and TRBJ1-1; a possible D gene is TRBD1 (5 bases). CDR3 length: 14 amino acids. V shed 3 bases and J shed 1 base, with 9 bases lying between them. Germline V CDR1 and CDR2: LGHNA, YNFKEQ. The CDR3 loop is CASSHNGQNTEAFF. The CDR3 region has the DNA TGTGCCAGCAGCCACAACGGACAGAACACTGAAGCTTTCTTT.

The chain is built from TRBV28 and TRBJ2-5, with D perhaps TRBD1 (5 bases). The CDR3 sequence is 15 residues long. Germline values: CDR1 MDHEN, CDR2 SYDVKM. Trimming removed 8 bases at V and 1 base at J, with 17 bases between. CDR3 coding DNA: TGTGCCAGCCGGCCCACCGGCAGGGCCCAAGAGACCCAGTACTTC. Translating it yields CASRPTGRAQETQYF.

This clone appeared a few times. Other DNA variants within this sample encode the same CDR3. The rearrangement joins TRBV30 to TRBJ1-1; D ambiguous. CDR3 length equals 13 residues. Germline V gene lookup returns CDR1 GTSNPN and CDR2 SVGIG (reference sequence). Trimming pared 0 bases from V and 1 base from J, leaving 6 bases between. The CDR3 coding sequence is TGTGCCTGGAGTGTACCGAAGAACACTGAAGCTTTCTTT. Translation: CAWSVPKNTEAFF.

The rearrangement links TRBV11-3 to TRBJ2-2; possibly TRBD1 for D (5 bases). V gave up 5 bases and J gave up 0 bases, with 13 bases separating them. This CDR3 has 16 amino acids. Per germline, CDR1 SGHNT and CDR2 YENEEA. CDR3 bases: TGTGCCAGCAGCCGACAAACAGGACCGAACACCGGGGAGCTGTTTTTT. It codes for CASSRQTGPNTGELFF.